The present T cell receptor (beta chain) was sequenced within a study of long-term antiretroviral therapy in people with HIV. Study information: Earliest sampling preceded the 2015 immediate-ART recommendation by about a decade.

Roughly 0.95-10 million cryopreserved PBMC were held in samples before DNA extraction. Germline loops: CDR1 SGHTA, CDR2 FQGNSA. V trimming: 3 bases; J trimming: 12 bases; junction bases outside the gene matches: 9. CDR3 length: 14 amino acids. As for this clone: Its specificity is not known.

Investigators performed immunoSEQ version v3.0 at survey level. Libraries were prepared by immunoSEQ multiplex PCR; TCRdb keeps only in-frame clonotypes and omits some of them. The data show around 30,000 clones, around 96% seen once. The study, taken as a whole, reports: In the period from the mid-2000s to the late 2010s, blood was collected, possibly under older ART regimens.

The gene calls are TRBV7-2 and TRBJ2-1, with 9 bases identical to TRBD1. The TCR comes from a man aged 30-40 years with HIV. Sequenced here: unsorted PBMCs, sampled approximately 6.8 years after starting antiretroviral therapy. Here the CDR3 DNA reads TGTGCCAGCAGCTTTGGGACAGGGCCGTCGGGGCAGTTCTTC. Translated, it gives CASSFGTGPSGQFF.